This TCR beta chain was documented in a study of glioma-infiltrating T cells. Broader study findings: Non-neoplastic patients had below-expected tissue-blood divergence, while all gliomas exceeded expectation. Only very few CDR3 sequences appeared in both tissue and blood.

This clonotype was detected only a few times. As yet, its antigen is unknown. There are 17 residues in the CDR3. The V gene's germline CDR1 is SGHTA and CDR2 FQGNSA. V was clipped by 3 bases and J by 1 base; unmatched bases: 7. TCR alpha and beta CDR3 regions were amplified from RNA using iRepertoire nested multiplex PCR. Tissue mRNA or PBMC total RNA, roughly 85-450 ng, went into one-step reverse transcription and amplification. TCRdb reprocessed the multiplex PCR reads via MiXCR and lists one record per CDR3 protein. The sample shows around 130,000 distinct CDR3 sequences, more than 20% of them seen only once.

The TCR sequence derives from a human donor with low-grade glioma or glioblastoma, undergoing nonglioma brain surgery, or in good health (not recorded which). Material: glioma tissue, nonneoplastic brain tissue, or PBMCs (not recorded which). The chain employs TRBV7-2 and TRBJ2-3; 10 positions match TRBD2. The CDR3 DNA reads as TGTGCCAGCAGCTTTAGCGGGGGGAGTTTGGGCACAGATACGCAGTATTTT. This gives the protein CASSFSGGSLGTDTQYF.